The present entry profiles one T cell receptor beta chain with its context. Its specificity is not known. Other DNA sequences of this sample code for an identical CDR3. Trimming took 3 bases from V and 4 from J, leaving 9 bases between them. The CDR3 runs 14 residues. The germline V gene has CDR1 LNHDA and CDR2 SQIVND (reference sequence). It was with 60 Vbeta and 13 Jbeta primers that the PCR ran. The method was immunoSEQ multiplex PCR; TCRdb's version includes in-frame clones alone and lacks a portion of them. The repertoire includes 90,000 to 110,000 clones, 78% of them detected once, and under 1.5% sits in the top ten. This record comes from a study of cytomegalovirus exposure and HLA in healthy donors. The study's findings and limits: Cytomegalovirus status, reportedly, was diagnosed with high specificity and sensitivity by the classifier.

The sequence derives from a man younger than 45 in good health and CMV-seronegative. The J gene is TRBJ1-4, the V gene TRBV19; possible D gene TRBD1, 5 bases. The sample consisted of PBMCs. In DNA form, the CDR3 reads TGTGCCAGTAGTATCGGGGGGGGTAATGAAAAACTGTTTTTT. Translation: CASSIGGGNEKLFF.